A single sample gave rise to the 4 T cell receptor beta chains below, sequenced in a study of graft-versus-host responses after intestinal transplantation. Profiled with immunoSEQ multiplex PCR; TCRdb holds only in-frame clones, not every one. The sample has over 60,000 clones; around nine tenths are singletons. The sequencing here drew on bone marrow, taken approximately 100 weeks after intestinal transplantation. These TCRs come from a human patient who received an intestinal transplant, so some T cells may come from the graft donor.

The chain carries TRBV27 and TRBJ2-5; D possibly corresponds to TRBD2 (6 bases). The DNA end is more similar to TRBJ2-7, so the J call may be wrong. The CDR3 extends over 13 amino acids. Per germline, CDR1 MNHEY and CDR2 SMNVEV (reference sequence). CDR3 region: CASSPGLTYEQYF. Here the CDR3 DNA reads TGTGCCAGCAGCCCCGGACTAACCTACGAGCAGTACTTC.

The chain has TRBV11-2 and TRBJ2-7; 8 bases align to TRBD2. The CDR3 extends over 16 amino acids. Losses at the gene ends were 4 bases for V and 2 bases for J; bases not matched to a gene: 10. Germline V gene sequence: CDR1 SGHAT, CDR2 FQNNGV. The CDR3 DNA reads as TGTGCCAGCAGCTCGGGGTGGGCTAGCGGGCCCTACGAGCAGTACTTC. As protein: CASSSGWASGPYEQYF.

The J gene is TRBJ2-3, the V gene TRBV5-1; D gene unclear. The germline V and J ends were trimmed by 5 bases and 0 bases, with 10 bases remaining between them. CDR3 length: 14 amino acids. Per germline, CDR1 SGHRS and CDR2 YFSETQ. The CDR3 sequence is CASRMVISTDTQYF. CDR3 in DNA: TGCGCCAGCAGGATGGTTATCAGCACAGATACGCAGTATTTT.

This sequence joins TRBV5-1 and TRBJ2-1; 7 bases are shared with TRBD2. Per germline, CDR1 SGHRS and CDR2 YFSETQ. CDR3 length equals 15 residues. V was clipped by 3 bases and J by 7 bases; unmatched bases: 10. CDR3 amino acids: CASSSGAGHRNEQFF. The CDR3 nucleotides read TGCGCCAGCAGCTCAGGAGCGGGGCACAGGAATGAGCAGTTCTTC.